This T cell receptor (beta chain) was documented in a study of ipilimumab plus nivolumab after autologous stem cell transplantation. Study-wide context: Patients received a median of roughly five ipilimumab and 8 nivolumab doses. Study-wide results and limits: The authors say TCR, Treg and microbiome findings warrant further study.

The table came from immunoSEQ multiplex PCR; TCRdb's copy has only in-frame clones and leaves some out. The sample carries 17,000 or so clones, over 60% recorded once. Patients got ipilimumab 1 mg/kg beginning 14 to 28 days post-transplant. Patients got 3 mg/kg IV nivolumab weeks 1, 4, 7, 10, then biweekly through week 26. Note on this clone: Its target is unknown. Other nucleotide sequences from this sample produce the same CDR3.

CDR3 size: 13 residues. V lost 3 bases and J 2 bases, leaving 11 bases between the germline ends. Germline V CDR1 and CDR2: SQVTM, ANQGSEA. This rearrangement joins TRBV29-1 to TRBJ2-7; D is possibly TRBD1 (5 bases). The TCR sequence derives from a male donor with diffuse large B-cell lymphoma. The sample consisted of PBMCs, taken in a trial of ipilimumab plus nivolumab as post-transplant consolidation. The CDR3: CSVEGQGTYEQYF. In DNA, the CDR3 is TGCAGCGTTGAGGGTCAGGGCACCTACGAGCAGTACTTC.